This TCR beta chain was captured by sequencing in a study of cytomegalovirus exposure and HLA in healthy donors. The V end lost 5 bases, the J end lost 0 bases, and 11 bases lay between the germline ends. The germline V gene has CDR1 MNHEY and CDR2 SVGAGI. The CDR3 extends over 14 amino acids. The protocol was immunoSEQ multiplex PCR, while the TCRdb copy is restricted to in-frame clones and leaves out a portion. This table has some 200,000 clones, approximately 86% appearing once. Whole-study results and caveats: The majority of TCR sequences were rare, yet some public TCRs appeared in many donors.

This clone was detected once. Antigen: not known. This chain uses TRBV6-5 with TRBJ2-7; D possibly uses TRBD1 or TRBD2 (5 bases each). Material for sequencing was PBMCs. The clonotype originates from a man younger than 45 in good health and CMV-seropositive. CDR3 coding DNA: TGTGCCAGCAGTCCCGAGGGGTCCTCCTACGAGCAGTACTTC. Protein product: CASSPEGSSYEQYF.